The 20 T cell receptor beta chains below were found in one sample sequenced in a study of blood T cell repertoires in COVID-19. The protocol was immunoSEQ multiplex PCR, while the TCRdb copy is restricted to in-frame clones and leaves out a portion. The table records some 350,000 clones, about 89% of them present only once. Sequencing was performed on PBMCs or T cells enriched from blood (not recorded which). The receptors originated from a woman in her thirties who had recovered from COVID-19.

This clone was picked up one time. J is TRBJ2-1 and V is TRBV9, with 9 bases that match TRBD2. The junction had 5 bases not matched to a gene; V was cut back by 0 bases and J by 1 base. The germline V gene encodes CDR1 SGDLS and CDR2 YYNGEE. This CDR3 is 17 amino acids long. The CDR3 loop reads CASSVATSGLSYNEQFF. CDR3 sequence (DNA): TGTGCCAGCAGCGTAGCTACTAGCGGGCTATCCTACAATGAGCAGTTCTTC.

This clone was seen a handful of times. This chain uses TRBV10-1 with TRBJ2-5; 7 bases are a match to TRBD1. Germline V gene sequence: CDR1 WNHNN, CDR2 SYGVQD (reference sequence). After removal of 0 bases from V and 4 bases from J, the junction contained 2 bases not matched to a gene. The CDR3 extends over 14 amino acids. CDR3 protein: CASSESTGRETQYF. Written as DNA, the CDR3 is TGCGCCAGCAGTGAGTCGACAGGGCGAGAGACCCAGTACTTC.

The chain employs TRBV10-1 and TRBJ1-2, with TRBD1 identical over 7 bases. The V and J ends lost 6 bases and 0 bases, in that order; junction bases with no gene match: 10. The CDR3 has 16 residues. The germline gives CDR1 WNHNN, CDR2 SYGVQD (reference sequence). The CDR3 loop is CASRGTVGSPNYGYTF. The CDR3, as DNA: TGCGCCAGCAGGGGGACAGTGGGAAGCCCTAACTATGGCTACACCTTC.

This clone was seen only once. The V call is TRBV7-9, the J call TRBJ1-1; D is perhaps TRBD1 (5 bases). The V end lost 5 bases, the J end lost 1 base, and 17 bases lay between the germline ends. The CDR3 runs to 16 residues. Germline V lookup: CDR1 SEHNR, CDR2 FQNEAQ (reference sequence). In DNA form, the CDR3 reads TGTGCCAGCAGCGGGGACTGGGACCATCCGAACACTGAAGCTTTCTTT. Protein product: CASSGDWDHPNTEAFF.

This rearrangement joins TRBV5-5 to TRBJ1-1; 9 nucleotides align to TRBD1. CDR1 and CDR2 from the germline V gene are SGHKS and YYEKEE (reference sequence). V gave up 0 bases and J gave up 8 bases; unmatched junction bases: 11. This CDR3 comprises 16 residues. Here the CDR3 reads CASSLGGPGTGIEAFF. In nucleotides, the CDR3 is TGTGCCAGCAGCTTGGGGGGTCCCGGGACAGGGATCGAAGCTTTCTTT.

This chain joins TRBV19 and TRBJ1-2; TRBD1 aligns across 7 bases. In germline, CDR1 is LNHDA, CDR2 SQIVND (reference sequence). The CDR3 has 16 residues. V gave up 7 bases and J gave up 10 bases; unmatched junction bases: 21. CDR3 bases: TGTGCCAGTACGGAGACAGGGTCCGTAGAAAGGGCCATCTACACCTTC. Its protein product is CASTETGSVERAIYTF.

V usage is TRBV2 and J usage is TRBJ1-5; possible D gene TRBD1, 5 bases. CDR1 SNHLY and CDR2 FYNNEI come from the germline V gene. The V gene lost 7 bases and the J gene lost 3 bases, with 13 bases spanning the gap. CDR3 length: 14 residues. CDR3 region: CASTGAVNNQPQHF. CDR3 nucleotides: TGTGCCAGCACTGGGGCAGTGAACAATCAGCCCCAGCATTTT. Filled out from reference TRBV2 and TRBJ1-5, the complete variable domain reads EPEVTQTPSHQVTQMGQEVILRCVPISNHLYFYWYRQILGQKVEFLVSFYNNEISEKSEIFDDQFSVERPDGSNFTLKIRSTKLEDSAMYFCASTGAVNNQPQHFGDGTRLSIL.

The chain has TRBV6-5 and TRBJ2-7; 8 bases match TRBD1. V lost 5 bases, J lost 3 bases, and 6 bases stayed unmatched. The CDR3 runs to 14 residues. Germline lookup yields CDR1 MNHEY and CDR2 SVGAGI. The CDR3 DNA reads TGTGCCAGCAGTATTCGGACAGGGCTCTACGAGCAGTACTTC. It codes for CASSIRTGLYEQYF.

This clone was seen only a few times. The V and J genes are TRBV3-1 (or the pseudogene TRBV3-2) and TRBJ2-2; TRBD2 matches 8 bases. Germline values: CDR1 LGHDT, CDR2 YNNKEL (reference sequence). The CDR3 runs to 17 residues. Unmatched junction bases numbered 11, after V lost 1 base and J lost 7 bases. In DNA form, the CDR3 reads TGTGCCAGCAGCCAAGGGCCCGGGGGGGCTAATAACGGGGAGCTGTTTTTT. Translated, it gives CASSQGPGGANNGELFF.

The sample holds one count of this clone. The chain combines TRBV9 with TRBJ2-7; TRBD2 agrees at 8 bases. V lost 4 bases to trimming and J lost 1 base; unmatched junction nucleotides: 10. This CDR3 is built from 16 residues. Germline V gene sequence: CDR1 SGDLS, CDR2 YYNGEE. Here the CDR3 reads CASSPGGGGLSYEQYF. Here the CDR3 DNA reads TGTGCCAGCAGCCCCGGGGGCGGGGGGTTGTCCTACGAGCAGTACTTC.

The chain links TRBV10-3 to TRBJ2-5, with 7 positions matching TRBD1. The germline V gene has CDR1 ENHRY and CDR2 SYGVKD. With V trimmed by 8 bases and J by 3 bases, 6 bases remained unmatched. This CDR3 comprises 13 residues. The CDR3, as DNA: TGTGCCATCGGACAGGAAACTAAAGAGACCCAGTACTTC. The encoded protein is CAIGQETKETQYF.

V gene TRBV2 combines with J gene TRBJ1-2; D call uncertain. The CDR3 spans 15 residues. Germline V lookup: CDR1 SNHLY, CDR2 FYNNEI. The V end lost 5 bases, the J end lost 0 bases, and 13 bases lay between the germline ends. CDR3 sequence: CASSSEGSSNYGYTF. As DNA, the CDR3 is TGTGCCAGCAGTTCGGAGGGCAGTTCTAACTATGGCTACACCTTC.

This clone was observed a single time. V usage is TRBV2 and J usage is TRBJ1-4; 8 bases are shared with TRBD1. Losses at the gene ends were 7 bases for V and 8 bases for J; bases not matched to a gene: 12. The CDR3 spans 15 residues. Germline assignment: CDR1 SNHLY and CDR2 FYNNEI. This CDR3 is CASIRNRGREEKLFF. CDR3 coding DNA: TGTGCCAGCATACGAAACAGGGGGAGGGAGGAAAAACTGTTTTTT.

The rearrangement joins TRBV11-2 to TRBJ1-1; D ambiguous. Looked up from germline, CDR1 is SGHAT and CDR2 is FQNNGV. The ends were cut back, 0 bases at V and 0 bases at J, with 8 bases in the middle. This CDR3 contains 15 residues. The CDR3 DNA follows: TGTGCCAGCAGCTTAGATGGACTCATGAACACTGAAGCTTTCTTT. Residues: CASSLDGLMNTEAFF.

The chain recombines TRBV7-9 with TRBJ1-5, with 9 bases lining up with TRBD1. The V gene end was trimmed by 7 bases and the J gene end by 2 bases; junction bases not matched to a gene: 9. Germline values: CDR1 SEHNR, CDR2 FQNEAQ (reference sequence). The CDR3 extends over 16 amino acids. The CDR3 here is CASTYSTGGGNQPQHF. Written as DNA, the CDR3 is TGTGCCAGCACTTACTCAACAGGGGGCGGCAATCAGCCCCAGCATTTT.

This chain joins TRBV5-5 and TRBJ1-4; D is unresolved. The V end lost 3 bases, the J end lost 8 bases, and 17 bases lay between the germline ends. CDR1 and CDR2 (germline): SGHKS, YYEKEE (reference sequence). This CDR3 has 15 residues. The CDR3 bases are TGTGCCAGCAGCTATACCTCTCCGGGTCCAGAAAAACTGTTTTTT. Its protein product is CASSYTSPGPEKLFF.

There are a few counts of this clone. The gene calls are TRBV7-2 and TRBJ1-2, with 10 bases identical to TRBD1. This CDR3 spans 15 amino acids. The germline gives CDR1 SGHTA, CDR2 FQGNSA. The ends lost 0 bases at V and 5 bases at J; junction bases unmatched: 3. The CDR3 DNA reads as TGTGCCAGCAGCTTAGCCGCGGGACAGGGGTATGGCTACACCTTC. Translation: CASSLAAGQGYGYTF. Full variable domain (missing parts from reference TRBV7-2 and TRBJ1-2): GAGVSQSPSNKVTEKGKDVELRCDPISGHTALYWYRQSLGQGLEFLIYFQGNSAPDKSGLPSDRFSAERTGGSVSTLTIQRTQQEDSAVYLCASSLAAGQGYGYTFGSGTRLTVV.

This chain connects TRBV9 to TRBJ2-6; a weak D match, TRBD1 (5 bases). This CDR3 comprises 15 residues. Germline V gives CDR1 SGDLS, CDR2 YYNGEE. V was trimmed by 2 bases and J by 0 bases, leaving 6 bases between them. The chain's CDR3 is CASSVQGSGANVLTF. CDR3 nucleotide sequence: TGTGCCAGCAGCGTGCAGGGCTCTGGGGCCAACGTCCTGACTTTC.

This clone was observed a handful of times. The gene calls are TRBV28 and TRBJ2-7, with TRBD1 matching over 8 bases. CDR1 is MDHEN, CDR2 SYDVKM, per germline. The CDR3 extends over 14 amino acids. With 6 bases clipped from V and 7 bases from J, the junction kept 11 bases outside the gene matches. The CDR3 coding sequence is TGTGCCAGCAGCAACAGGGGGATACGTGAGGAGCAGTACTTC. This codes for CASSNRGIREEQYF.

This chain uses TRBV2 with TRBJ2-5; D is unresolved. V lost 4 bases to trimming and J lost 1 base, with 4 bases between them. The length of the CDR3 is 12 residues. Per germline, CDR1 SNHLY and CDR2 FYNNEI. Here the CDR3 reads CASSVFQETQYF. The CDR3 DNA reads TGTGCCAGCAGTGTATTCCAAGAGACCCAGTACTTC.